This record looks at one T cell receptor beta chain sequence and its context. This sample was included in a study of shared clonotypes between healthy human individuals. Only CD45RO-negative cells positively selected for CCR7 counted as naive CD8 cells, so terminally differentiated effector memory CD45RA+ cells were excluded. Assay: immunoSEQ multiplex PCR; the TCRdb copy retains only in-frame clones and omits some. This table has about 680,000 clones, about 92% appearing once. This CDR3 is built from 16 residues. Germline assignment: CDR1 SGDLS and CDR2 YYNGEE. J lost 8 bases, V lost 5 bases, and 10 bases had no gene match.

The V call is TRBV9, the J call TRBJ2-1, with 13 bases that match TRBD2. The sequencing sample was made of naive CD8+ T cells sorted from blood. This receptor was obtained from a man aged 25 to 40 in good health. Here the CDR3 reads CASSATSGRIIDEQFF. CDR3 nucleotides: TGTGCCAGCAGTGCGACTAGCGGGAGGATCATCGATGAGCAGTTCTTC. The full variable domain, completed using reference TRBV9 and TRBJ2-1, is DSGVTQTPKHLITATGQRVTLRCSPRSGDLSVYWYQQSLDQGLQFLIQYYNGEERAKGNILERFSAQQFPDLHSELNLSSLELGDSALYFCASSATSGRIIDEQFFGPGTRLTVL.